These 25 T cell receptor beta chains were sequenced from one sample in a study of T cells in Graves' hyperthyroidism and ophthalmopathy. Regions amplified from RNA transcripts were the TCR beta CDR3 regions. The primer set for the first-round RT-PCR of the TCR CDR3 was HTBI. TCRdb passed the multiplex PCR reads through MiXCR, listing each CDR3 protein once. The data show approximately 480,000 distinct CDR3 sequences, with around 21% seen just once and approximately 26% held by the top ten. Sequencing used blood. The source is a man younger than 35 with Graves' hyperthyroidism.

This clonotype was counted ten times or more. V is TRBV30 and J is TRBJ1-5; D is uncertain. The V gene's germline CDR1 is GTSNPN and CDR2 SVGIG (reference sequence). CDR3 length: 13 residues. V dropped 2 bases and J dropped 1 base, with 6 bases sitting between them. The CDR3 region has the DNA TGTGCCTGGAGTCAAGGGAGCAATCAGCCCCAGCATTTT. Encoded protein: CAWSQGSNQPQHF.

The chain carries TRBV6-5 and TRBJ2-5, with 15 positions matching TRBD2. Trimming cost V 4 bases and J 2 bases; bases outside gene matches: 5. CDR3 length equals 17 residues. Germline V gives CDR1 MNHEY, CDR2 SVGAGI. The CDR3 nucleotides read TGTGCCAGCAGTTGGGGACTAGCGGGGGGAAGGCAAGAGACCCAGTACTTC. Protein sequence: CASSWGLAGGRQETQYF.

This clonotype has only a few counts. The CDR3 bases are TGTGCCAGCAGCTTGACAGGGGCTGAGAAGCCCCAGCATTTT. This gives the protein CASSLTGAEKPQHF. The gene calls are TRBV7-9 and TRBJ1-5; TRBD1 aligns across 8 bases. This CDR3 contains 14 residues. V shed 3 bases and J 8 bases; nucleotides not matched to a gene: 6. Germline CDR1 SEHNR, CDR2 FQNEAQ (reference sequence).

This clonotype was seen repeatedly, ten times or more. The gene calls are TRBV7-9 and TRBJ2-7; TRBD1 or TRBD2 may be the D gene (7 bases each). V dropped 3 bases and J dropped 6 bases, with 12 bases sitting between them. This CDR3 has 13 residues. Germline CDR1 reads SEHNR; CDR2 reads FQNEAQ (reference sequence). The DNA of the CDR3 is TGTGCCAGCAGCTTGCCAGGGGGGGGCGAGCAGTACTTC. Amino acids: CASSLPGGGEQYF. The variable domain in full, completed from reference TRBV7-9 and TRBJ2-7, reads DTGVSQNPRHKITKRGQNVTFRCDPISEHNRLYWYRQTLGQGPEFLTYFQNEAQLEKSRLLSDRFSAERPKGSFSTLEIQRTEQGDSAMYLCASSLPGGGEQYFGPGTRLTVT.

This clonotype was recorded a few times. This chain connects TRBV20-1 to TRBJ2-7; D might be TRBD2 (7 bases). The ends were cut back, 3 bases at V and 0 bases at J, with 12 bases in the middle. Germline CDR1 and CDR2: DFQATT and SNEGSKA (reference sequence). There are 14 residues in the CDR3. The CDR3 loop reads CSAREGGRSYEQYF. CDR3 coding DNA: TGCAGTGCTAGGGAGGGGGGGCGCTCCTACGAGCAGTACTTC.

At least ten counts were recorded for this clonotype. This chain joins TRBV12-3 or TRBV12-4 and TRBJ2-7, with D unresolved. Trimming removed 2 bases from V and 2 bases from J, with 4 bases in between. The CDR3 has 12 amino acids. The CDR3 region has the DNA TGTGCCAGCAGTTTACATGCCTACGAGCAGTACTTC. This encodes CASSLHAYEQYF.

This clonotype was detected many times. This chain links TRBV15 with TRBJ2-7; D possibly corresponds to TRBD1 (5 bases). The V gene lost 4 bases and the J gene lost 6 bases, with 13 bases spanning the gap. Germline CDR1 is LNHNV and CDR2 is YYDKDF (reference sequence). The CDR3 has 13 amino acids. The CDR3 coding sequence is TGTGCCACCAGCAATACAGGAGAGGCCGAGCAGTACTTC. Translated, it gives CATSNTGEAEQYF.

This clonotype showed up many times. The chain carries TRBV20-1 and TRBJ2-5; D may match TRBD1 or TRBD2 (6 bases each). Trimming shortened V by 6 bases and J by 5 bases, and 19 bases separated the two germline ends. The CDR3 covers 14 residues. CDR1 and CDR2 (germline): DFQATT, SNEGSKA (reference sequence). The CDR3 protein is CSAPPRGGVETQYF. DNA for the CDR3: TGCAGTGCCCCCCCCAGGGGCGGGGTGGAGACCCAGTACTTC.

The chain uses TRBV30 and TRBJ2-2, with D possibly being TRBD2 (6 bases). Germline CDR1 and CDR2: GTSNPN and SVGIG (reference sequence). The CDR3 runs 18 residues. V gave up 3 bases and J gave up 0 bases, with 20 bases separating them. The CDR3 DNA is TGTGCCTGGAGCCAGTCGGGGAGCGGGTTCCCGAACACCGGGGAGCTGTTTTTT. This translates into CAWSQSGSGFPNTGELFF.

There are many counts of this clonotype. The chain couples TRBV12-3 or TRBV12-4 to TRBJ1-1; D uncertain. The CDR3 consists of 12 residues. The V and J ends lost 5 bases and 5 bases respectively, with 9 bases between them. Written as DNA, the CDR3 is TGTGCCAGCAGTCCGCGGTGGACTGAAGCTTTCTTT. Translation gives CASSPRWTEAFF.

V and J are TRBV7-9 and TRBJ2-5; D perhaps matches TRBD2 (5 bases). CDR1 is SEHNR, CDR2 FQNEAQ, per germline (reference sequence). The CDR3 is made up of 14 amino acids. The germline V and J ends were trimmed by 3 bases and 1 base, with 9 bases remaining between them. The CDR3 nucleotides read TGTGCCAGCAGCTTGTCGGGGATCCAAGAGACCCAGTACTTC. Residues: CASSLSGIQETQYF.

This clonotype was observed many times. CDR3 sequence (DNA): TGTGCCAGCAGTGAATGGGACACTTATAGCAATCAGCCCCAGCATTTT. Translation gives CASSEWDTYSNQPQHF. The chain is built from TRBV6-1 and TRBJ1-5, with D perhaps TRBD1 (6 bases). Looked up from germline, CDR1 is MNHNS and CDR2 is SASEGT. V lost 2 bases to trimming and J lost 0 bases, with 11 bases between them. The CDR3 is 16 residues long.

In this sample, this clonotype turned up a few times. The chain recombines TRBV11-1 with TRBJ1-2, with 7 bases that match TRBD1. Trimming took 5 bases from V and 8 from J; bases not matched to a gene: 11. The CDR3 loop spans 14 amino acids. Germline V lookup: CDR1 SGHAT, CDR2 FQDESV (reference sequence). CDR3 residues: CASSPGTVPRGYTF. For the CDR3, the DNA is TGTGCCAGCAGCCCAGGGACAGTCCCTCGGGGCTACACCTTC.

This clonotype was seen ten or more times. The CDR3 nucleotides read TGTGCCAGCAGTTACAACCCATTCTATGGCTACACCTTC. It encodes CASSYNPFYGYTF. This chain joins TRBV6-5 and TRBJ1-2; D is ambiguous. CDR1 MNHEY and CDR2 SVGAGI come from the germline V gene. The V gene lost 2 bases and the J gene lost 4 bases, with 8 bases spanning the gap. This CDR3 has 13 residues.

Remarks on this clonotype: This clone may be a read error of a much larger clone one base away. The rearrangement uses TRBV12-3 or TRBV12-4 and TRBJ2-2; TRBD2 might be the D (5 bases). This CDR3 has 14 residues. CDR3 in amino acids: CASSSEMSTGELCF. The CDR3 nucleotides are TGTGCCAGCAGTAGTGAGATGAGTACCGGGGAGCTGTGTTTT.

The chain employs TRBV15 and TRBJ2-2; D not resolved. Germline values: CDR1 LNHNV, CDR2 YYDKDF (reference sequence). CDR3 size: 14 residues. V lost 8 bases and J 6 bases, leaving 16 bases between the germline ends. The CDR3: CATADRTPSGELFF. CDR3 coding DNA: TGTGCCACCGCCGATCGGACGCCCTCCGGGGAGCTGTTTTTT.

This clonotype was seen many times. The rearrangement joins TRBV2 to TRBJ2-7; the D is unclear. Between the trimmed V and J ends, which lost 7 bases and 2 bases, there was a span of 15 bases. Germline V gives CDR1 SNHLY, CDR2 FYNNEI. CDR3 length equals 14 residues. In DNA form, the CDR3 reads TGTGCCAGCAAAACCATTGTCGTGGCCTACGAGCAGTACTTC. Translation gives CASKTIVVAYEQYF.

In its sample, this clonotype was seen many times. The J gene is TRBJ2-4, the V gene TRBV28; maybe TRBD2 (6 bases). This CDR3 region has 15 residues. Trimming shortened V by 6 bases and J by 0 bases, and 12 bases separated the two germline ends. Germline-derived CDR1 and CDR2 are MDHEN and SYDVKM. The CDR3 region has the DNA TGTGCCAGCAGCCGGAGGGGTCTAGCCAAAAACATTCAGTACTTC. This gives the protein CASSRRGLAKNIQYF.

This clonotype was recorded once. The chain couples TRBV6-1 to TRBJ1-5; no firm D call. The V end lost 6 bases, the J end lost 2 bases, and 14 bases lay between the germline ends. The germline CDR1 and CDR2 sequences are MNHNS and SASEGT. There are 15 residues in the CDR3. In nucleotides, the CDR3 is TGTGCCAGCAGCCTCCGGGCCACTGGCAATCAGCCCCAGCATTTT. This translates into CASSLRATGNQPQHF.

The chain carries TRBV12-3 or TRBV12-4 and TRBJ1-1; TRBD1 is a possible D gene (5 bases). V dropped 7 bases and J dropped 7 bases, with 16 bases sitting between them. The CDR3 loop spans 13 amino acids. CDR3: CASTPEGRREAFF. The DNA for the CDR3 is TGTGCCAGCACTCCCGAGGGGAGGCGTGAAGCTTTCTTT.

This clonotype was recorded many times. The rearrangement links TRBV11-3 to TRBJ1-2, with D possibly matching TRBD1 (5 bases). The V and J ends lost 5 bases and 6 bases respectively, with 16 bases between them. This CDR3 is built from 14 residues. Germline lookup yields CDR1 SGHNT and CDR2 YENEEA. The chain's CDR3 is CASSLAGGTNGYTF. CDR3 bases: TGTGCCAGCAGCCTAGCGGGAGGGACGAATGGCTACACCTTC.

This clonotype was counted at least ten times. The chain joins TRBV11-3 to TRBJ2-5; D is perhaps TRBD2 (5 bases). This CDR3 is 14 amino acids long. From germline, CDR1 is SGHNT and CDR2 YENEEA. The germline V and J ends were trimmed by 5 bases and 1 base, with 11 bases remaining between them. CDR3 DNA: TGTGCCAGCAGCCCCGGACTCCGCCAAGAGACCCAGTACTTC. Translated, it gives CASSPGLRQETQYF.

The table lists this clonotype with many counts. The CDR3 DNA is TGCAGTGCCCGGTGGCCATTGGGGCCAGGGAGGTATGGCTACACCTTC. It specifies CSARWPLGPGRYGYTF. V is TRBV20-1 and J is TRBJ1-2; D is perhaps TRBD1 (5 bases). Trimming removed 6 bases at V and 5 bases at J, with 25 bases between. The CDR3 is made up of 16 amino acids. The germline CDR1 and CDR2 sequences are DFQATT and SNEGSKA (reference sequence).

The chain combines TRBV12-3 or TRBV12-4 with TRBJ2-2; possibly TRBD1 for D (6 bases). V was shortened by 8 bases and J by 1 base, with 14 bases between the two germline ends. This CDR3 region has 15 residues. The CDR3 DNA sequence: TGTGCCAGCCGATCCCCGACAGGGAACACCGGGGAGCTGTTTTTT. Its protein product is CASRSPTGNTGELFF.

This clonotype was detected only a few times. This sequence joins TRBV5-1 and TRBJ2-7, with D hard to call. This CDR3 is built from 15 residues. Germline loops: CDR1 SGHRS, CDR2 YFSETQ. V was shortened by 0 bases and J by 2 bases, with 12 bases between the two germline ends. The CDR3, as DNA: TGCGCCAGCAGCTTGGCCGGTGATAGGGCCTACGAGCAGTACTTC. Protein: CASSLAGDRAYEQYF.